This passage covers 9 T cell receptor beta chains from one sample sequenced in a study of CD8 T cells in ankylosing spondylitis. TCRdb re-called the 5' RACE reads through MiXCR, storing one row per CDR3 protein. The sample lists approximately 130,000 distinct CDR3 sequences; roughly 10% were seen once. The sample consisted of blood, either unsorted or a sorted T cell fraction (not recorded which). The origin of the receptors is a female donor with ankylosing spondylitis or in good health (not recorded which).

This clonotype was observed at least ten times. The chain couples TRBV7-9 to TRBJ1-2; 7 bases match TRBD1. Germline trimming cut 6 bases from V and 1 base from J; bases unmatched to any gene: 8. Germline CDR1 and CDR2: SEHNR and FQNEAQ (reference sequence). The CDR3 covers 15 residues. CDR3 sequence (DNA): TGTGCCAGCAGTCAAGACAGGGCATTTAACTATGGCTACACCTTC. Translated: CASSQDRAFNYGYTF.

This clonotype occurred many times. The CDR3 here is CASSLGSQSSYNSPLHF. CDR3 DNA: TGCGCCAGCAGCTTGGGAAGTCAGTCCTCATATAATTCACCCCTCCACTTT. The chain employs TRBV5-1 and TRBJ1-6, with D unresolved. Germline V gene lookup returns CDR1 SGHRS and CDR2 YFSETQ. V dropped 0 bases and J dropped 4 bases, with 14 bases sitting between them. The CDR3 loop spans 17 amino acids. Complete variable domain (other parts from reference TRBV5-1 and TRBJ1-6): KAGVTQTPRYLIKTRGQQVTLSCSPISGHRSVSWYQQTPGQGLQFLFEYFSETQRNKGNFPGRFSGRQFSNSRSEMNVSTLELGDSALYLCASSLGSQSSYNSPLHFGNGTRLTVT.

In its sample, this clonotype was seen many times. The chain has TRBV20-1 and TRBJ1-1; unclear D gene. CDR3 length: 10 residues. Trimming pared 6 bases from V and 6 bases from J, leaving 8 bases between. CDR1 and CDR2 (germline): DFQATT, SNEGSKA (reference sequence). The DNA of the CDR3 is TGCAGTGCCGTGCAGGCTGAAGCTTTCTTT. Translating gives CSAVQAEAFF.

This clonotype was seen many times. V and J are TRBV20-1 and TRBJ1-5, with TRBD1 matching 8 bases. Germline V gene lookup returns CDR1 DFQATT and CDR2 SNEGSKA (reference sequence). Losses at the gene ends were 2 bases for V and 7 bases for J; bases not matched to a gene: 4. The CDR3 contains 13 residues. Written as DNA, the CDR3 is TGCAGTGCTAGACCAGGGGGCGGGCAGCCCCAGCATTTT. It is translated as CSARPGGGQPQHF.

This clonotype came up a few times. The gene calls are TRBV7-9 and TRBJ1-2, with 7 bases matching TRBD1. The germline gives CDR1 SEHNR, CDR2 FQNEAQ (reference sequence). After removal of 5 bases from V and 5 bases from J, the junction contained 5 bases not matched to a gene. The CDR3 covers 13 residues. The CDR3 here is CASSPGGPYGYTF. In DNA form, the CDR3 reads TGTGCCAGCAGCCCAGGGGGACCTTATGGCTACACCTTC.

This clonotype showed up many times. The J gene is TRBJ1-1, the V gene TRBV5-1; TRBD1 matches at 9 bases. The V segment lost 2 bases and the J segment 4 bases; nucleotides outside the gene matches: 6. The CDR3 sequence is 15 residues long. Germline lookup yields CDR1 SGHRS and CDR2 YFSETQ. DNA of the CDR3: TGCGCCAGCAGCTTAGGACGGGACAGGGTCACTGAAGCTTTCTTT. Translated: CASSLGRDRVTEAFF.

Ten or more counts support this clonotype. This chain connects TRBV10-3 to TRBJ2-7, with TRBD2 matching 8 bases. Losses at the gene ends were 0 bases for V and 5 bases for J; bases not matched to a gene: 6. Per the germline V gene, CDR1 is ENHRY and CDR2 is SYGVKD. The CDR3 totals 15 residues. This CDR3 reads CAISESDGRANEQYF. DNA of the CDR3: TGTGCCATCAGTGAGTCTGACGGGAGGGCCAACGAGCAGTACTTC.

This clonotype was recorded at least ten times. This chain links TRBV10-3 with TRBJ2-7; D tentatively reads TRBD1 or TRBD2 (5 bases each). CDR3 length equals 14 residues. The germline gives CDR1 ENHRY, CDR2 SYGVKD. With 0 bases removed from V and 8 bases from J, the gap between germline ends came to 14 bases. The CDR3, as DNA: TGTGCCATCAGTGAGTCTGGGACGGATACGAAGCAGTACTTC. Translating it yields CAISESGTDTKQYF.

This clonotype is judged medium-sized. J is TRBJ2-6 and V is TRBV5-1; D is uncertain. This CDR3 is built from 13 residues. The germline V gene encodes CDR1 SGHRS and CDR2 YFSETQ. The V end lost 7 bases, the J end lost 6 bases, and 11 bases lay between the germline ends. CDR3 sequence: CASLRLTANVLTF. The CDR3 region has the DNA TGCGCCAGCCTCAGGTTGACGGCCAACGTCCTGACTTTC.